This T cell receptor (beta chain) is drawn from a study of cytomegalovirus exposure and HLA in healthy donors. Overall study context: Researchers previously reported finding more than 100 million unique TCR beta sequences from about 179 million T cells. General study points: Earlier analysis found most TCR beta V segments productive about 87% or about 30% of the time. TCR sequences were mostly rare, though some public TCRs occurred in many donors. The study recorded more than 150 TCR beta chains that were cytomegalovirus-associated.

A word on this clone: No antigen is known for it.

Germline CDR1 is SNHLY and CDR2 is FYNNEI. V gave up 8 bases and J gave up 4 bases; unmatched junction bases: 5. There are 13 residues in the CDR3. Primers included in the PCR were 60 Vbeta and 13 Jbeta primers. The repertoire was sequenced with immunoSEQ multiplex PCR; TCRdb's copy has only in-frame clones and lacks some. The sample carries over 130,000 clones, approximately 80% recorded once. This TCR was recovered from a man between 45 and 60 years old in good health and CMV-seronegative. The sample was PBMCs. The chain joins TRBV2 to TRBJ2-1; 7 bases align to TRBD1. CDR3 loop: CASVGTEYNEQFF. The CDR3 DNA reads as TGTGCCAGCGTTGGGACAGAATACAATGAGCAGTTCTTC. The full variable domain, in which reference TRBV2 and TRBJ2-1 provide the parts outside the CDR3, is EPEVTQTPSHQVTQMGQEVILRCVPISNHLYFYWYRQILGQKVEFLVSFYNNEISEKSEIFDDQFSVERPDGSNFTLKIRSTKLEDSAMYFCASVGTEYNEQFFGPGTRLTVL.